A single sample gave rise to the 24 T cell receptor beta chains below, sequenced in a study of CXCR3-negative and CXCR3-positive naive CD8 T cells (dated by TCRdb to about 2019). The study at large found these results: TRB CDR3s from CXCR3-positive naive cells showed higher hydrophobicity (lower Kidera factor 4), lower energy, and higher strength and volume indices than CXCR3-negative naive cells.

The sequencer listed for this sample is NextSeq 550. The Human TCR Profiling Kit (MiLaboratory) was used to prepare UMI-labeled 5' RACE TRB cDNA libraries. Once TCRdb had reprocessed the reads, it stored one entry per CDR3 protein sequence and supplied no DNA. The table held for this sample gives some 120,000 distinct CDR3 sequences. The ten largest account for about 0.62% of the sample. For these TCRs, the target antigens are not known. Sequenced input: naive CXCR3+ CD8+ T cells from blood. The cell subset or site label here, explained by the study, means: CD45RO-CCR7+CD27+CD95- naive CD8+ T cells expressing CXCR3 (TNR3+). The receptors here all came from a human donor in good health. Some clones in this sample may be carry-over from other donors' samples.

The V gene is TRBV7-3, the J gene TRBJ2-2. This CDR3 spans 13 amino acids. Germline V gives CDR1 SGHTA, CDR2 FQGTGA. CDR3 sequence: CASTDGNTGELFF.

The V gene is TRBV7-2, the J gene TRBJ1-1; the D call of TRBD1 rests on TCRdb alone, since no DNA is present to check it. CDR1 SGHTA and CDR2 FQGNSA come from the germline V gene. The CDR3 covers 16 residues. The CDR3 protein is CASSSDDRGHGTEAFF.

CDR3 loop: CASSLPSSDTQYF. The chain recombines TRBV7-9 with TRBJ2-3. CDR1 and CDR2 from the germline V gene are SEHNR and FQNEAQ (reference sequence). The CDR3 covers 13 residues.

J is TRBJ2-1 and V is TRBV3-1; TCRdb picks TRBD2, but there is no DNA to check that call. The CDR3 has 15 amino acids. Germline V gene lookup returns CDR1 LGHDT and CDR2 YNNKEL (reference sequence). The CDR3 spells CASSDRDYHLDEQFF.

This chain connects TRBV29-1 to TRBJ2-2. This CDR3 spans 14 amino acids. Germline CDR1 SQVTM, CDR2 ANQGSEA. CDR3: CSVVVTANTGELFF.

J is TRBJ1-2 and V is TRBV29-1; no DNA is available, so the TRBD1 call from TCRdb remains unchecked. Germline loops: CDR1 SQVTM, CDR2 ANQGSEA. The length of the CDR3 is 15 residues. The CDR3: CSVEPWDRSNYGYTF.

The chain joins TRBV3-1 to TRBJ1-1; TCRdb returns TRBD1, unconfirmable since there is no DNA. The CDR3 totals 13 residues. Germline CDR1 and CDR2: LGHDT and YNNKEL (reference sequence). CDR3 residues: CASSPGGFTEAFF.

The J gene is TRBJ1-1, the V gene TRBV12-3 or TRBV12-4. The CDR3 length is 15 residues. The CDR3 here is CASSYAQGGGTEAFF.

The chain employs TRBV15 and TRBJ2-7; TCRdb's D call of TRBD2 is untestable without DNA. The CDR3 extends over 16 amino acids. Germline CDR1 is LNHNV and CDR2 is YYDKDF (reference sequence). The CDR3: CATSRDRAGSSYEQYF.

The rearrangement links TRBV6-5 to TRBJ2-2; lacking DNA, the TRBD2 call made by TCRdb goes unchecked. The germline V gene has CDR1 MNHEY and CDR2 SVGAGI. CDR3 length: 18 residues. The chain's CDR3 is CASSPVSTSGGPNGELFF.

The chain links TRBV25-1 to TRBJ1-3. The CDR3 is 16 amino acids. CDR1 is MGHDK and CDR2 is SYGVNS in the germline V gene. This CDR3 is CASSESYIWAGNTIYF.

The chain combines TRBV29-1 with TRBJ1-2; the D call from TCRdb, TRBD1, cannot be confirmed without DNA. Looked up from germline, CDR1 is SQVTM and CDR2 is ANQGSEA. This CDR3 region has 15 residues. The CDR3 is CSVEGRGTGVSGYTF.

The chain is built from TRBV7-9 and TRBJ2-1; TCRdb indicates TRBD2, and absent DNA this call remains unverified. From germline, CDR1 is SEHNR and CDR2 FQNEAQ (reference sequence). The CDR3 runs 16 residues. CDR3 residues: CASSLKVTSGAPEQFF.

The chain carries TRBV6-6 and TRBJ1-2; TCRdb lists TRBD1, though no DNA is available to test this call. Germline-derived CDR1 and CDR2 are MNHNY and SVGAGI (reference sequence). The CDR3 covers 16 residues. The CDR3 sequence is CASRPDRDHPLNGYTF.

CDR3 in amino acids: CASSHRDTANYGYTF. V and J are TRBV7-9 and TRBJ1-2; the D call from TCRdb, TRBD1, cannot be confirmed without DNA. The CDR3 is made up of 15 amino acids. Per germline, CDR1 SEHNR and CDR2 FQNEAQ (reference sequence).

This sequence joins TRBV4-3 and TRBJ1-5; TCRdb calls TRBD1, which cannot be checked without DNA. This CDR3 spans 17 amino acids. Germline CDR1 and CDR2: LGHNA and YSLEER. The CDR3 protein is CASSQDRQGAGNQPQHF.

This chain links TRBV7-9 with TRBJ2-3; checking the TCRdb D call of TRBD1 is not possible without DNA. Germline assignment: CDR1 SEHNR and CDR2 FQNEAQ (reference sequence). The CDR3 is made up of 16 amino acids. CDR3 in amino acids: CASSRPGQEVTDTQYF.

The chain is built from TRBV3-1 and TRBJ2-2; TCRdb's D gene call, TRBD1, goes unchecked for lack of DNA. The CDR3 runs to 16 residues. CDR1 is LGHDT and CDR2 is YNNKEL in the germline V gene (reference sequence). The CDR3 reads CASSQDVEWAAGELFF.

The rearrangement links TRBV29-1 to TRBJ2-5; the TCRdb call, TRBD1, lacks DNA for checking. There are 15 residues in the CDR3. The germline CDR1 and CDR2 sequences are SQVTM and ANQGSEA. The CDR3 loop is CSVERRGWGQETQYF.

The CDR3 sequence is CASSLEGDYEQYF. This rearrangement joins TRBV27 to TRBJ2-7; the TRBD1 assignment by TCRdb is unverifiable without DNA. The CDR3 has 13 amino acids. Germline V CDR1 and CDR2: MNHEY, SMNVEV (reference sequence).

The chain couples TRBV30 to TRBJ2-7; checking the TCRdb D call of TRBD1 is not possible without DNA. Germline loops: CDR1 GTSNPN, CDR2 SVGIG (reference sequence). The CDR3 spans 18 residues. The CDR3 loop is CAWSPGPPRDFRFNEQYF.

This rearrangement joins TRBV20-1 to TRBJ1-1. The CDR3 is made up of 14 amino acids. CDR1 and CDR2 from the germline V gene are DFQATT and SNEGSKA (reference sequence). This CDR3 reads CSARVGLEYTEAFF.

This rearrangement joins TRBV7-9 to TRBJ1-2; TCRdb names TRBD1, which stays unverified in the absence of DNA. Germline CDR1 is SEHNR and CDR2 is FQNEAQ (reference sequence). This CDR3 is 16 amino acids long. CDR3 protein: CASSVPRVTPLYGYTF.

The chain uses TRBV29-1 and TRBJ1-2. Looked up from germline, CDR1 is SQVTM and CDR2 is ANQGSEA. The CDR3 totals 12 residues. The CDR3 loop is CSVNDNYYGYTF.